One T cell receptor (beta chain) is described in this entry. The data were obtained in a study of shared clonotypes between healthy human individuals. Assay: immunoSEQ multiplex PCR; the TCRdb copy retains only in-frame clones and omits some. The sample has under 2,000,000 clones; less than 95% are singletons. Cells designated naive CD8 were CD45RO-negative and were positively selected for CCR7, with terminally differentiated effector memory CD45RA+ cells excluded. The sequenced sample consisted of naive CD8+ T cells sorted from blood. This clonotype was obtained from a man aged 18 to 35 in good health.

CDR3 DNA: TGTGCCAGCAGCCCCCCCACTATTAACGGCAATGAGCAGTTCTTC. Protein product: CASSPPTINGNEQFF. The J gene is TRBJ2-1, the V gene TRBV7-9, with unresolved D. Per germline, CDR1 SEHNR and CDR2 FQNEAQ (reference sequence). The CDR3 is 15 residues long. V was cut by 5 bases and J by 6 bases, with 17 bases left in between.